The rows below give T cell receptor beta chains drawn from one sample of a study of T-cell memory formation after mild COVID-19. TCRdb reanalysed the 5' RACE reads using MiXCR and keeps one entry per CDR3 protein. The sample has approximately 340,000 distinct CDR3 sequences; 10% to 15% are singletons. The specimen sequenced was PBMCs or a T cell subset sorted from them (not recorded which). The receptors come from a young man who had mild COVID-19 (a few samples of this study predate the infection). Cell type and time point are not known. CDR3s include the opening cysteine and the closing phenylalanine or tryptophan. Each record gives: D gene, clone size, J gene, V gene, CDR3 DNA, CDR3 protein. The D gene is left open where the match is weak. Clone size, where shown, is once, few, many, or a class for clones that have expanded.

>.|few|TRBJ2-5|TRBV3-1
TGTGCCAGCAGCCCCGGCTCAGGGTCTATGTGGACCCAGTACTTC
CASSPGSGSMWTQYF
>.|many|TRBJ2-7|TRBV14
TGTGCCAGCAGCCAAGATTTAACAGTCTACGAGCAGTACTTC
CASSQDLTVYEQYF
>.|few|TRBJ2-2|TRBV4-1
TGCGCCAGCAGCCCGAGGTCCGGACAGTATCTTAGTGGGGAGCTGTTTTTT
CASSPRSGQYLSGELFF
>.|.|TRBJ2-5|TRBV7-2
TGTGCCAGCAGCCCACCTCCCCGTCTAACCCAGTACTTC
CASSPPPRLTQYF
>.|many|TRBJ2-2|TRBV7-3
TGTGCCAGCAGCTTTGTGCATACTGGGAACACCGGGGAGCTGTTTTTT
CASSFVHTGNTGELFF
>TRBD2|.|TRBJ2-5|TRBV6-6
TGTGCCAGCAGTTACGACGGGGGGGTTGTCAAGACCCAGTACTTC
CASSYDGGVVKTQYF
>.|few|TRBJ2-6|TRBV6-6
TGTGCCAGCAGTGTAAGGCAATCCGGGGCCAACGTCCTGACTTTC
CASSVRQSGANVLTF
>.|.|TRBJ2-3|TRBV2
TGTGCCAGCAGTGAAGAGTGGAACACAGATACGCAGTATTTT
CASSEEWNTDTQYF
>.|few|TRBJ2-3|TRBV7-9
TGTGCCAGCAGCATTTTACAGATGAGTACAGATACGCAGTATTTT
CASSILQMSTDTQYF
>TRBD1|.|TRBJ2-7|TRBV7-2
TGTGCCAGCAGAGACAGGGGCCCAGCCTCCTACGAGCAGTACTTC
CASRDRGPASYEQYF
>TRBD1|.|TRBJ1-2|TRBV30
TGTGCCTGGCTTAGGGCTGACAGGGTGGATGGCTACACCTTC
CAWLRADRVDGYTF
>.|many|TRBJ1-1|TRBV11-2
TGTGCCAGCAGCTTAGGGCTGCGCGGCACTGAAGCTTTCTTT
CASSLGLRGTEAFF
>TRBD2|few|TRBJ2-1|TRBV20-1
TGCAGTGCTAGAGATTGGCGGGGACTAGTCAATGAGCAGTTCTTC
CSARDWRGLVNEQFF
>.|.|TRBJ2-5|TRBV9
TGTGCCAGCAGCGTAGAACCGGGGACGGGAGAGACCCAGTACTTC
CASSVEPGTGETQYF
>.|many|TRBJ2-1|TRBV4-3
TGCGCCAGCAGCCTAGACGGGACAAGACCCTACAATGAGCAGTTCTTC
CASSLDGTRPYNEQFF
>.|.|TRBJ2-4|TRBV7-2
TGTGCCAGCAGCTTCGGGGGCAGGGAAGCCAAAAACATTCAGTACTTC
CASSFGGREAKNIQYF
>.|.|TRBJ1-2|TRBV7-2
TGTGCCAGCAGCTTAGCTGAGGGACGGGATGGCTACACCTTC
CASSLAEGRDGYTF